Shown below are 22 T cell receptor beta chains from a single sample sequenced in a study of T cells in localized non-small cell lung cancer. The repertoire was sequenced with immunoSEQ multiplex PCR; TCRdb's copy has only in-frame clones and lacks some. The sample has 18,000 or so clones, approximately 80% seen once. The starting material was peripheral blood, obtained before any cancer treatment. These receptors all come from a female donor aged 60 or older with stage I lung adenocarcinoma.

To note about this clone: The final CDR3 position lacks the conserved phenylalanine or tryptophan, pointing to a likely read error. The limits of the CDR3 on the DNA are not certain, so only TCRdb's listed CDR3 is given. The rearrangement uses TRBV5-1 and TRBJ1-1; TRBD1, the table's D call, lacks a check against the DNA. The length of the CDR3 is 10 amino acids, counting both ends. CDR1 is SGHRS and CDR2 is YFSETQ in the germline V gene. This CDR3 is CASSARKGAR.

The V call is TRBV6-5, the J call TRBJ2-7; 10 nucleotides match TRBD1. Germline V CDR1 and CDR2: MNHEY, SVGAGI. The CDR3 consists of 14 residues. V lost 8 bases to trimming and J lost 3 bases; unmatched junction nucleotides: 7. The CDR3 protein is CASRWGTGDYEQYF. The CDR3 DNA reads TGTGCCAGCCGTTGGGGGACAGGGGACTACGAGCAGTACTTC.

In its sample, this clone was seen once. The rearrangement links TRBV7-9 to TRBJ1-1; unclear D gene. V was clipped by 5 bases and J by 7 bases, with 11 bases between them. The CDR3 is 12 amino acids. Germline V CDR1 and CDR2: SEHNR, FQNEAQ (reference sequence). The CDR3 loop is CASSPGTLEAFF. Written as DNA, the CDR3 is TGTGCCAGCAGCCCAGGTACACTTGAAGCTTTCTTT.

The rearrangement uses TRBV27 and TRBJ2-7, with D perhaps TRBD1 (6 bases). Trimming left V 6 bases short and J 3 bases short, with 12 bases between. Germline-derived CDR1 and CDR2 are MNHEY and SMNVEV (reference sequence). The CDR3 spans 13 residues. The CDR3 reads CASRPGTNYEQYF. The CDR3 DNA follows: TGTGCCAGCAGACCCGGGACAAACTACGAGCAGTACTTC.

CDR3 in DNA: TGTGCCAGCAGCGTAGGTGAGCGGTCGCAGCAGTTCTTC. As protein: CASSVGERSQQFF. The V and J genes are TRBV9 and TRBJ2-1, with D possibly being TRBD2 (5 bases). Per the germline V gene, CDR1 is SGDLS and CDR2 is YYNGEE. The V end was cut by 0 bases, the J end by 11 bases, with 12 bases between. The CDR3 is 13 amino acids.

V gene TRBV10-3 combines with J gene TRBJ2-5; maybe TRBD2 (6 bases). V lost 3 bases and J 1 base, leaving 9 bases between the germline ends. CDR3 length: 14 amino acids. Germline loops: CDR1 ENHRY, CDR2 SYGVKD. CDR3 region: CAISEGGVQETQYF. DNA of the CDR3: TGTGCCATCAGTGAAGGAGGGGTCCAAGAGACCCAGTACTTC.

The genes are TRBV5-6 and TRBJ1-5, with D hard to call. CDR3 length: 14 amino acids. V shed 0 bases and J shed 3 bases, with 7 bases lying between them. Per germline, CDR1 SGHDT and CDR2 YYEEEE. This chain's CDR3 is CASSLGWDNQPQHF. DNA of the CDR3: TGTGCCAGCAGCTTGGGCTGGGACAATCAGCCCCAGCATTTT.

As DNA, the CDR3 is TGCGCCAGCAGCCCTGAGGGCAGGGGGCTCTACTACGAGCAGTACTTC. The encoded protein is CASSPEGRGLYYEQYF. The chain is built from TRBV5-1 and TRBJ2-7; 8 nucleotides align to TRBD1. Per the germline V gene, CDR1 is SGHRS and CDR2 is YFSETQ. The ends lost 4 bases at V and 3 bases at J; junction bases unmatched: 12. The CDR3 is 16 amino acids. Full variable domain (remainder filled in from reference TRBV5-1 and TRBJ2-7): KAGVTQTPRYLIKTRGQQVTLSCSPISGHRSVSWYQQTPGQGLQFLFEYFSETQRNKGNFPGRFSGRQFSNSRSEMNVSTLELGDSALYLCASSPEGRGLYYEQYFGPGTRLTVT.

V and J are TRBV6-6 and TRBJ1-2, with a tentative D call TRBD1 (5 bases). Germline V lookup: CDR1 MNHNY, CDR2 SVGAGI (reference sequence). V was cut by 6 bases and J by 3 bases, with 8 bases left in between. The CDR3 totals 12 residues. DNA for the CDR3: TGTGCCAGCAGGGGAGGGGACTATGGCTACACCTTC. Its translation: CASRGGDYGYTF.

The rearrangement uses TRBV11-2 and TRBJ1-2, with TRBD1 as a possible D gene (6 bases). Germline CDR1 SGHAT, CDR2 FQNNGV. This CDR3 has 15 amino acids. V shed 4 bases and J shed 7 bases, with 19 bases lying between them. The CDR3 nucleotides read TGTGCCAGCAGCTCAATACTACAGGGAAGGGGTGGCTACACCTTC. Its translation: CASSSILQGRGGYTF. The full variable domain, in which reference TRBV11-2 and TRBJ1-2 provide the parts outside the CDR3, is EAGVAQSPRYKIIEKRQSVAFWCNPISGHATLYWYQQILGQGPKLLIQFQNNGVVDDSQLPKDRFSAERLKGVDSTLKIQPAKLEDSAVYLCASSSILQGRGGYTFGSGTRLTVV.

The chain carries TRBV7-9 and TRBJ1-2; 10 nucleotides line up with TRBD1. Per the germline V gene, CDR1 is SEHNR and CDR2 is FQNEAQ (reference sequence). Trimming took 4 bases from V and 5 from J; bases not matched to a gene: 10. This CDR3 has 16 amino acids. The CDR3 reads CASSSHRQGAIYGYTF. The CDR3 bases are TGTGCCAGCAGCTCCCATCGACAGGGGGCGATATATGGCTACACCTTC.

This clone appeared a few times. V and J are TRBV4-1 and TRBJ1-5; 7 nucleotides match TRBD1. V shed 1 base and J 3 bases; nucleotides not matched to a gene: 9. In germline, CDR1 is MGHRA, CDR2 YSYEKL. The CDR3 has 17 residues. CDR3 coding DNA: TGCGCCAGCAGCCAAGCAGGGGGGGCAGGGTCCAATCAGCCCCAGCATTTT. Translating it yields CASSQAGGAGSNQPQHF.

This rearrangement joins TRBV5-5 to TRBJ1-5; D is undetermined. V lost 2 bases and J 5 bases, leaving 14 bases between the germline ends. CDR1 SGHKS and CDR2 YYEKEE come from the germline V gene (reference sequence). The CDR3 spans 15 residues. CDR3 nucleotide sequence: TGTGCCAGCAGCTTAATCGGGCGGATGCATCAGCCCCAGCATTTT. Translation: CASSLIGRMHQPQHF. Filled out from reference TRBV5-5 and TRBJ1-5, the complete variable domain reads DAGVTQSPTHLIKTRGQQVTLRCSPISGHKSVSWYQQVLGQGPQFIFQYYEKEERGRGNFPDRFSARQFPNYSSELNVNALLLGDSALYLCASSLIGRMHQPQHFGDGTRLSIL.

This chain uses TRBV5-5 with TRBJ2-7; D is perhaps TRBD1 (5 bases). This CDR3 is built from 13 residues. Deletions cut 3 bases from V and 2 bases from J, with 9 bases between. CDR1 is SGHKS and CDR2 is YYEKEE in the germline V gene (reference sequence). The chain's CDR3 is CASSWGPTYEQYF. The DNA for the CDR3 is TGTGCCAGCAGCTGGGGCCCGACCTACGAGCAGTACTTC.

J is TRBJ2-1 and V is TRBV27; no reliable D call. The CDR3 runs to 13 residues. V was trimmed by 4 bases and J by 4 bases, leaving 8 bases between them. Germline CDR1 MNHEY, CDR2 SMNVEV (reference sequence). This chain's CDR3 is CASSSTEYNEQFF. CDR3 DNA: TGTGCCAGCAGTTCAACAGAATACAATGAGCAGTTCTTC.

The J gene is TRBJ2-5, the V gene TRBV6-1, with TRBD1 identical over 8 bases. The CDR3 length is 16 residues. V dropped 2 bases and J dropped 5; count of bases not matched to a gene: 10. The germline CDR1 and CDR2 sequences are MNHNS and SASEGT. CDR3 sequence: CASSESGQGGGETQYF. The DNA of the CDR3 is TGTGCCAGCAGTGAATCCGGACAGGGAGGAGGGGAGACCCAGTACTTC.

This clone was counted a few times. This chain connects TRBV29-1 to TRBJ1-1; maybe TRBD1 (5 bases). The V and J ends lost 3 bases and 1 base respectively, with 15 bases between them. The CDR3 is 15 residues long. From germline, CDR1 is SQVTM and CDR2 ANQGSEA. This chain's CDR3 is CSVDPEIQGNTEAFF. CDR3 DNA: TGCAGCGTTGATCCCGAGATTCAGGGGAACACTGAAGCTTTCTTT.

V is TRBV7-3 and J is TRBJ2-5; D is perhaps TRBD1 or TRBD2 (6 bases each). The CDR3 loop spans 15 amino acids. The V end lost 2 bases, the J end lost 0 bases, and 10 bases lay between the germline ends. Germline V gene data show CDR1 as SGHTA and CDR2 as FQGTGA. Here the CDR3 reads CASSLGGLYQETQYF. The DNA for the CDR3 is TGTGCCAGCAGCTTAGGGGGGCTGTACCAAGAGACCCAGTACTTC.

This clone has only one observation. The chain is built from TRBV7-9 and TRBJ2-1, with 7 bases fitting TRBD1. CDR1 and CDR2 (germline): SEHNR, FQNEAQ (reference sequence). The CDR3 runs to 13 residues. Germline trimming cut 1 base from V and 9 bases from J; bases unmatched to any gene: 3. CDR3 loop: CASSLETGSEQFF. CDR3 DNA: TGTGCCAGCAGCTTAGAGACAGGGAGTGAGCAGTTCTTC.

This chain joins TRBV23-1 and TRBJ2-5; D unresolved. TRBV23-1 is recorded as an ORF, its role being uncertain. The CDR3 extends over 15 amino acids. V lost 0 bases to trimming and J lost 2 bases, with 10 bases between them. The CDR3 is CASSQSKGYQETQYF. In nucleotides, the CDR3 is TGCGCCAGCAGTCAATCGAAGGGCTATCAAGAGACCCAGTACTTC.

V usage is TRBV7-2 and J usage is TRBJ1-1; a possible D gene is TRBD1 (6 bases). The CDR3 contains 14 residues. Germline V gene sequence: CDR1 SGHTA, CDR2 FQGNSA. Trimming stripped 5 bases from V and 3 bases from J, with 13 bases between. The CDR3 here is CASSLQGGDTEAFF. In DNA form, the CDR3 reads TGTGCCAGCAGCCTACAGGGAGGGGACACTGAAGCTTTCTTT.

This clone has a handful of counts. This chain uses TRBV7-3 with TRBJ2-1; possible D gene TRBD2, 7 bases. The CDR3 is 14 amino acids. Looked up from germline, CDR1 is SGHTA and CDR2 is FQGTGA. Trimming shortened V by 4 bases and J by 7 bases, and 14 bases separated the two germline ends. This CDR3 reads CASSSRGGRNEQFF. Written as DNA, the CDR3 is TGTGCCAGCAGCTCAAGGGGGGGAAGAAATGAGCAGTTCTTC.